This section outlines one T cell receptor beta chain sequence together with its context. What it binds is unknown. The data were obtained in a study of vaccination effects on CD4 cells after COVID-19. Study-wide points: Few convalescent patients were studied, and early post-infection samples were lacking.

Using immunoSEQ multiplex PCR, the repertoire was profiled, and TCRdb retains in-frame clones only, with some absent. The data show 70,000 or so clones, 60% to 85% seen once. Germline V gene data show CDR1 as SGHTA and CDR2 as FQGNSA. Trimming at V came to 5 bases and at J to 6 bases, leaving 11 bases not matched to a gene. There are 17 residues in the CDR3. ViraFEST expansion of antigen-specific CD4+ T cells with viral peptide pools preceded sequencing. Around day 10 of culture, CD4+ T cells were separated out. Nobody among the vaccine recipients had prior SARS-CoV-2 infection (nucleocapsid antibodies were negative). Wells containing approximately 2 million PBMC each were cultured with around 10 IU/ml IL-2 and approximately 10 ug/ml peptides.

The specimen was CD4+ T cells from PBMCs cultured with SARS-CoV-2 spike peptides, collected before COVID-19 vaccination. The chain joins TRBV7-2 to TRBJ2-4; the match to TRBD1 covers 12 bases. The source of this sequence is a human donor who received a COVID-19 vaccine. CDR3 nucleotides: TGTGCCAGCAGCGTTGGGACAGGGGGCTTCCGAGGAAACATTCAGTACTTC. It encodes CASSVGTGGFRGNIQYF.